Shown below are 29 T cell receptor beta chains from a single sample sequenced in a study of blood T cell repertoires in COVID-19. The method was immunoSEQ multiplex PCR; TCRdb's version includes in-frame clones alone and lacks a portion of them. The sample consists of about 34,000 clones, 81% of them appearing once. Sequencing used peripheral blood. The origin of the receptors is a man in his 70s with COVID-19, enrolled during active disease.

The rearrangement joins TRBV27 to TRBJ2-7, with TRBD2 matching 12 bases. V lost 10 bases to trimming and J lost 2 bases; unmatched junction nucleotides: 9. CDR1 MNHEY and CDR2 SMNVEV come from the germline V gene (reference sequence). There are 15 residues in the CDR3. The CDR3, as DNA: TGTGCCACCAAGAGGACTAGCGGGAACGCCTACGAGCAGTACTTC. Protein: CATKRTSGNAYEQYF.

This rearrangement joins TRBV19 to TRBJ2-1; 7 bases fit TRBD1. From germline, CDR1 is LNHDA and CDR2 SQIVND (reference sequence). The CDR3 is 16 amino acids. The V segment lost 1 base and the J segment 0 bases; nucleotides outside the gene matches: 3. The CDR3, as DNA: TGTGCCAGTAGTATAGTCCCAGGGGGCTCCTACAATGAGCAGTTCTTC. Amino acids: CASSIVPGGSYNEQFF. The full variable domain, with the rest looked up from reference TRBV19 and TRBJ2-1, is DGGITQSPKYLFRKEGQNVTLSCEQNLNHDAMYWYRQDPGQGLRLIYYSQIVNDFQKGDIAEGYSVSREKKESFPLTVTSAQKNPTAFYLCASSIVPGGSYNEQFFGPGTRLTVL.

In its sample, this clone was seen once. V gene TRBV9 combines with J gene TRBJ2-3, with 7 bases lining up with TRBD1. Per the germline V gene, CDR1 is SGDLS and CDR2 is YYNGEE. The CDR3 covers 15 residues. Trimming took 3 bases from V and 6 from J; bases not matched to a gene: 10. CDR3 in amino acids: CASSGGGVLGDTQYF. DNA of the CDR3: TGTGCCAGCAGCGGAGGGGGCGTTCTAGGTGATACGCAGTATTTT. Combining the CDR3 with reference TRBV9 and TRBJ2-3 gives the whole variable domain DSGVTQTPKHLITATGQRVTLRCSPRSGDLSVYWYQQSLDQGLQFLIQYYNGEERAKGNILERFSAQQFPDLHSELNLSSLELGDSALYFCASSGGGVLGDTQYFGPGTRLTVL.

Only a few counts were recorded for this clone. This rearrangement joins TRBV2 to TRBJ2-1; TRBD2 agrees at 7 bases. J was trimmed by 8 bases and V by 3 bases; bases with no gene match: 1. CDR1 is SNHLY and CDR2 is FYNNEI in the germline V gene. This CDR3 contains 12 residues. The CDR3 here is CASSDGGDEQFF. The CDR3, as DNA: TGTGCCAGCAGTGATGGGGGGGATGAGCAGTTCTTC. The full variable domain, its missing parts supplied by reference TRBV2 and TRBJ2-1, is EPEVTQTPSHQVTQMGQEVILRCVPISNHLYFYWYRQILGQKVEFLVSFYNNEISEKSEIFDDQFSVERPDGSNFTLKIRSTKLEDSAMYFCASSDGGDEQFFGPGTRLTVL.

This sequence joins TRBV28 and TRBJ2-7, with D perhaps TRBD2 (5 bases). CDR1 and CDR2 from the germline V gene are MDHEN and SYDVKM. This CDR3 has 15 residues. V dropped 3 bases and J dropped 3 bases, with 15 bases sitting between them. In DNA form, the CDR3 reads TGTGCCAGCAGTTTCTCGCCGGGGATTAGCTACGAGCAGTACTTC. It translates to CASSFSPGISYEQYF.

This clone was observed a few times. The chain joins TRBV3-1 (or the pseudogene TRBV3-2) to TRBJ1-2; D is unresolved. Germline lookup yields CDR1 LGHDT and CDR2 YNNKEL (reference sequence). The CDR3 covers 13 residues. Trimming stripped 0 bases from V and 4 bases from J, with 6 bases between. The CDR3 sequence: CASSQDPFYGYTF. CDR3 nucleotide sequence: TGTGCCAGCAGCCAAGACCCGTTCTATGGCTACACCTTC.

This rearrangement joins TRBV6-1 to TRBJ1-3; possibly TRBD1 for D (6 bases). The ends were cut back, 4 bases at V and 0 bases at J, with 16 bases in the middle. This CDR3 is built from 17 residues. Germline CDR1 reads MNHNS; CDR2 reads SASEGT. In DNA form, the CDR3 reads TGTGCCAGCAGTGCGGTTCGGGGACATTTCTCTGGAAACACCATATATTTT. It codes for CASSAVRGHFSGNTIYF.

The sample holds a few counts of this clone. The chain carries TRBV11-1 and TRBJ1-1, with a possible D match to TRBD1 (6 bases). The CDR3 consists of 14 residues. The germline V and J ends were trimmed by 5 bases and 0 bases, with 10 bases remaining between them. Germline V gene data show CDR1 as SGHAT and CDR2 as FQDESV (reference sequence). The CDR3 region is CASSMDSMNTEAFF. CDR3 in DNA: TGTGCCAGCAGCATGGACAGCATGAACACTGAAGCTTTCTTT.

The chain combines TRBV28 with TRBJ2-7; TRBD2 agrees at 7 bases. The CDR3 spans 16 residues. J lost 2 bases, V lost 5 bases, and 12 bases had no gene match. CDR1 is MDHEN and CDR2 is SYDVKM in the germline V gene. CDR3 residues: CASSGASMAGAYEQYF. In DNA form, the CDR3 reads TGTGCCAGCAGTGGAGCCAGTATGGCGGGAGCCTACGAGCAGTACTTC.

The rearrangement links TRBV5-4 to TRBJ1-2; tentative D call: TRBD1 (5 bases). The ends were cut back, 3 bases at V and 6 bases at J, with 18 bases in the middle. The CDR3 has 15 amino acids. Germline CDR1 and CDR2: SGHNT and YYREEE (reference sequence). The CDR3 DNA sequence: TGTGCCAGCAGCTCGCGGGGGGGGGATACCAATGGCTACACCTTC. Encoded protein: CASSSRGGDTNGYTF. Filled out from reference TRBV5-4 and TRBJ1-2, the complete variable domain reads ETGVTQSPTHLIKTRGQQVTLRCSSQSGHNTVSWYQQALGQGPQFIFQYYREEENGRGNFPPRFSGLQFPNYSSELNVNALELDDSALYLCASSSRGGDTNGYTFGSGTRLTVV.

This sequence joins TRBV18 and TRBJ2-2; D perhaps matches TRBD1 (5 bases). The CDR3 is 14 residues long. Germline CDR1 and CDR2: KGHSH and LQKENI. The germline V and J ends were trimmed by 2 bases and 2 bases, with 6 bases remaining between them. CDR3 DNA: TGTGCCAGCTCACCAGGACAAAACACCGGGGAGCTGTTTTTT. This gives the protein CASSPGQNTGELFF.

J is TRBJ1-2 and V is TRBV5-4, with 7 nucleotides matching TRBD1. This CDR3 comprises 13 residues. Germline loops: CDR1 SGHNT, CDR2 YYREEE (reference sequence). J gave up 6 bases and V 0 bases, and 2 bases lay outside the gene matches. CDR3 nucleotide sequence: TGTGCCAGCAGCTTGGAGACAGGGAATGGCTACACCTTC. Translating it yields CASSLETGNGYTF.

J is TRBJ1-1 and V is TRBV28, with D perhaps matching TRBD1 (5 bases). The CDR3 covers 11 residues. Trimming took off 8 bases at V and 12 bases at J, with 16 bases between the two ends. CDR1 is MDHEN and CDR2 is SYDVKM in the germline V gene. The CDR3 reads CASLLGEVTFF. The CDR3 DNA sequence: TGTGCCAGCCTCTTAGGGGAGGTAACTTTCTTT.

This clone came up once. V usage is TRBV28 and J usage is TRBJ1-3; 9 bases agree with TRBD1. The CDR3 loop spans 16 amino acids. Germline V lookup: CDR1 MDHEN, CDR2 SYDVKM. Trimming took 6 bases from V and 7 from J; bases not matched to a gene: 13. CDR3 coding DNA: TGTGCCAGCAGCCCACAACGGGACAGGGCAGGTAACACCATATATTTT. It encodes CASSPQRDRAGNTIYF.

The V gene is TRBV23-1, the J gene TRBJ1-6; 7 bases agree with TRBD1. TRBV23-1 is an ORF; its function is uncertain. J gave up 7 bases and V 6 bases, and 9 bases lay outside the gene matches. This CDR3 spans 15 amino acids. The CDR3 loop reads CASRRNTQGNSPLHF. The CDR3 DNA reads as TGCGCCAGCAGGCGCAATACACAGGGGAATTCACCCCTCCACTTT.

The rearrangement uses TRBV6-5 and TRBJ1-1, with D tentatively TRBD1 (5 bases). The CDR3 spans 15 residues. Per the germline V gene, CDR1 is MNHEY and CDR2 is SVGAGI. The V end lost 0 bases, the J end lost 1 base, and 9 bases lay between the germline ends. The CDR3 loop reads CASSYSGRANTEAFF. The CDR3 bases are TGTGCCAGCAGTTACTCTGGCAGGGCGAACACTGAAGCTTTCTTT.

This rearrangement joins TRBV7-9 to TRBJ2-7; 12 bases are shared with TRBD2. Germline lookup yields CDR1 SEHNR and CDR2 FQNEAQ (reference sequence). V lost 6 bases, J lost 4 bases, and 4 bases stayed unmatched. The CDR3 totals 14 residues. This CDR3 is CASSLAGGDYEQYF. CDR3 in DNA: TGTGCCAGCAGTCTAGCGGGAGGGGATTACGAGCAGTACTTC.

The chain carries TRBV7-9 and TRBJ2-2; D gene unclear. The CDR3 is made up of 14 amino acids. Germline CDR1 SEHNR, CDR2 FQNEAQ (reference sequence). With 3 bases removed from V and 1 base from J, the gap between germline ends came to 6 bases. DNA of the CDR3: TGTGCCAGCAGCTTTCGTCGGAACACCGGGGAGCTGTTTTTT. This sequence encodes CASSFRRNTGELFF.

The CDR3 sequence is CASSAGGISYNEQFF. In DNA form, the CDR3 reads TGTGCCAGCAGCGCGGGAGGCATCTCCTACAATGAGCAGTTCTTC. The chain carries TRBV11-1 and TRBJ2-1; TRBD2 agrees at 8 bases. Unmatched junction bases numbered 3, after V lost 5 bases and J lost 0 bases. Germline V gives CDR1 SGHAT, CDR2 FQDESV (reference sequence). The CDR3 has 15 amino acids.

The chain joins TRBV11-1 to TRBJ2-7; weak D call: TRBD2 (6 bases). Germline CDR1 SGHAT, CDR2 FQDESV (reference sequence). CDR3 length equals 13 residues. V shed 2 bases and J shed 4 bases, with 9 bases lying between them. CDR3 sequence reads: CASSLSGTYEQYF. The CDR3 DNA follows: TGTGCCAGCAGCTTATCGGGGACTTACGAGCAGTACTTC.

The rearrangement joins TRBV4-2 to TRBJ1-1; D is uncertain. CDR1 LGHNA and CDR2 YNFKEQ come from the germline V gene. The CDR3 totals 14 residues. Trimming removed 1 base at V and 1 base at J, with 7 bases between. The DNA of the CDR3 is TGTGCCAGCAGCCAAGGAACTGCGAACACTGAAGCTTTCTTT. Translated: CASSQGTANTEAFF.

This sequence joins TRBV11-2 and TRBJ2-4; possible D gene TRBD2, 6 bases. The CDR3 spans 13 residues. V was clipped by 1 base and J by 9 bases, with 10 bases between them. The germline V gene encodes CDR1 SGHAT and CDR2 FQNNGV. The CDR3 region has the DNA TGTGCCAGCAGCTTAGCAACCGGGAGCATTCAGTACTTC. Protein sequence: CASSLATGSIQYF. Based on the CDR3 plus reference TRBV11-2 and TRBJ2-4, the full variable domain is EAGVAQSPRYKIIEKRQSVAFWCNPISGHATLYWYQQILGQGPKLLIQFQNNGVVDDSQLPKDRFSAERLKGVDSTLKIQPAKLEDSAVYLCASSLATGSIQYFGAGTRLSVL.

The J gene is TRBJ1-5, the V gene TRBV28, with D tentatively TRBD1 (5 bases). V was clipped by 2 bases and J by 6 bases, with 8 bases between them. The germline gives CDR1 MDHEN, CDR2 SYDVKM. The CDR3 is made up of 13 amino acids. The CDR3 sequence is CASSLKGFQPQHF. The CDR3, as DNA: TGTGCCAGCAGTTTAAAGGGGTTTCAGCCCCAGCATTTT.

The J gene is TRBJ1-4, the V gene TRBV9; D unresolved. V gave up 0 bases and J gave up 5 bases, with 20 bases separating them. The germline CDR1 and CDR2 sequences are SGDLS and YYNGEE. The CDR3 is 18 residues long. The CDR3 spells CASSVDSVEGGRNEKLFF. The CDR3 nucleotides are TGTGCCAGCAGCGTAGATAGCGTAGAAGGTGGTAGGAATGAAAAACTGTTTTTT. Drawing the rest from reference TRBV9 and TRBJ1-4, the complete variable domain is DSGVTQTPKHLITATGQRVTLRCSPRSGDLSVYWYQQSLDQGLQFLIQYYNGEERAKGNILERFSAQQFPDLHSELNLSSLELGDSALYFCASSVDSVEGGRNEKLFFGSGTQLSVL.

Notes on this clone: A read error may produce the germline difference seen at one junction end. The chain employs TRBV2 and TRBJ2-3; 8 nucleotides align to TRBD1. The V gene's germline CDR1 is SNHLY and CDR2 FYNNEI. The CDR3 runs 13 residues. In DNA form, the CDR3 reads TGTGCCAGCAGTCGGGTTGGCAGGGGGCAAAGAGGATTT. Its translation is CASSRVGRGQRGF.

The chain carries TRBV9 and TRBJ2-1; D is possibly TRBD2 (5 bases). Trimming took 1 base from V and 9 from J, leaving 17 bases between them. Germline-derived CDR1 and CDR2 are SGDLS and YYNGEE. The CDR3 sequence is 15 residues long. This chain's CDR3 is CASSVLVRDFGEQFF. The CDR3, as DNA: TGTGCCAGCAGCGTATTGGTCCGGGATTTCGGTGAGCAGTTCTTC.

The chain links TRBV4-3 to TRBJ2-1; unclear D gene. Germline V gives CDR1 LGHNA, CDR2 YSLEER. Trimming cost V 0 bases and J 3 bases, with 15 bases left between them. This CDR3 comprises 17 residues. The CDR3 coding sequence is TGCGCCAGCAGCCAAGATACCCTACGGTATAACTACAATGAGCAGTTCTTC. Its protein is CASSQDTLRYNYNEQFF.

The chain links TRBV18 to TRBJ1-5, with 9 nucleotides matching TRBD1. V lost 5 bases to trimming and J lost 9 bases; unmatched junction nucleotides: 14. The germline gives CDR1 KGHSH, CDR2 LQKENI. The CDR3 loop spans 16 amino acids. This CDR3 is CASSDGTGPLESPQHF. The CDR3 DNA follows: TGTGCCAGCTCAGACGGGACAGGGCCTCTGGAGTCGCCCCAGCATTTT.

J is TRBJ1-2 and V is TRBV28, with D unclear. CDR3 length: 14 residues. Germline-derived CDR1 and CDR2 are MDHEN and SYDVKM. The germline V and J ends were trimmed by 6 bases and 1 base, with 12 bases remaining between them. For the CDR3, the DNA is TGTGCCAGCAGAAAACCTGGAGGTAACTATGGCTACACCTTC. It specifies CASRKPGGNYGYTF.